This T cell receptor beta chain is from a study of tumor-infiltrating lymphocytes in oesophageal squamous cell carcinoma. TCRdb re-called the PCR reads with MiXCR, one entry per CDR3 protein. The sample includes tens of thousands of distinct CDR3 sequences, roughly two fifths of them seen just once. Germline trimming cut 7 bases from V and 4 bases from J; bases unmatched to any gene: 8. The CDR3 has 14 residues. In germline, CDR1 is MNHGY, CDR2 SVAAGI. This clonotype was counted only a few times. The V call is TRBV6-9, the J call TRBJ2-5, with 8 bases fitting TRBD1. The TCR was taken from a male donor with esophageal squamous cell carcinoma. Input material: esophageal tumor tissue. The CDR3 region is CASKGQGAGETQYF. The CDR3 coding sequence is TGTGCCAGCAAGGGGCAGGGGGCTGGAGAGACCCAGTACTTC.